The present TCR beta chain was sequenced within a study of blood T cells in healthy people across ages (dated by TCRdb to about 2015). For the study in its entirety: In model experiments, template switching captured roughly one uniquely barcoded TCR beta cDNA molecule for every two T cells. Age-related changes in TCR beta repertoire diversity were measured in the study by deep sequencing normalized with unique cDNA molecular identifiers. The study analyzed two additional independent replicas of 1 million unique cDNA reads from the same blood draw for two donors, one aged 18 to 30 and one aged 80 or older. To avoid experimental bias, donors of different ages were spread randomly across the sequencing lanes. The donors were divided into four age groups: young (average around 15 years), middle-aged (around 37), aged (approximately 62) and long-lived (roughly 86).

Donors were approximately 42 systemically healthy Caucasian individuals from Russia aged roughly 6 to 100 years. Each donor gave 8 to 10 milliliters of peripheral blood, drawn into EDTA-treated Vacutainer tubes. Ficoll-Paque density-gradient centrifugation was used to isolate PBMCs, with at least 7 million obtained per sample. Trizol reagent was used to extract total RNA from PBMCs, with at least 6 micrograms per sample. Naive CD45RAhigh/CD27high T cell percentages were measured by flow cytometry on a PBMC aliquot from every donor. Receptor amplification or capture employed 5' RACE. A second PCR of about 6 to 12 cycles was performed with a sample-barcoded 5' primer and a J-beta primer mix. Each TCR beta cDNA molecule received a unique molecular identifier from a template-switch 5' adaptor carrying 12 random nucleotides. Each sample yielded at least 3 million CDR3-containing paired-end reads. The Mint cDNA synthesis kit, primed by a TRBC-specific oligonucleotide, was used to synthesize first-strand cDNA from all RNA. All cDNA was treated with uracil-DNA glycosylase and then went through a first 18-cycle PCR with the universal primers M1SS and BC2_uni_R. From the authors' description of their analysis: For normalization, 1 million high-quality reads were randomly selected from each sample, with every read carrying a distinct molecular identifier. Reads sharing molecular identifiers were discarded rather than binned into consensus sequences. MiTCR, with a Q25 quality threshold and the strictest error-elimination algorithm, was used for CDR3 identification, clonotype clustering and error correction. A nonparametric unseen species model using Euler transformation provided a lower-bound estimate of total TCR beta diversity. TCRdb passed the public sequencing reads through fastp at Q25 and MiXCR, retaining productive beta sequences. Rows are unified per CDR3 protein, each entry keeping the most common DNA and genes. The V and J calls shown here were made by TCRdb, not taken from the authors' results. Present in this sample are 1,800,000 or so distinct CDR3 sequences, approximately 40% of which were seen just once. The ten largest clonotypes hold more than 20% of the sample.

Including the terminal cysteine and phenylalanine, the CDR3 comprises 14 residues. The kept DNA is CDR3 alone, 42 bases in frame from the first base. CDR1 and CDR2 were assigned from the germline V gene as SGDLS and YYNGEE. V lost 4 bases and J lost 6 bases; the stretch between them is 14 bases long. Notes on this clonotype: The clone's antigen remains unknown. No base qualities exist here, and no much larger clone lies one base off it.

The research as a whole found: Observed TCR beta diversity per million T cells fell roughly linearly with age, and a significant reduction was already apparent by age roughly 40. A strong correlation was found between observed TCR beta diversity and the percentage of naive T cells measured by flow cytometry. Estimates of total diversity based on one million sequenced T cells were considered lower bounds and underestimates. Conclusive comparison of naive and antigen-experienced compartments was prevented by the profiling of bulk unsorted PBMCs. Compared with the aged group, more naive CD4+ T cells, fewer expanded clones and increased TCR diversity were shown by the long-lived group, suggesting age selection. The CMV infection status of donors was not known, potentially confounding age-related changes in expanded clonotypes.

The source of this sequence is a human donor in good health. The sample consisted of blood. The chain couples TRBV9 to TRBJ2-1, with no reliable assignment of the D segment. The sequenced DNA: TGTGCCAGCAGCCCCCCCACTTCTAGCAATGAGCAGTTCTTC. It is translated as CASSPPTSSNEQFF.